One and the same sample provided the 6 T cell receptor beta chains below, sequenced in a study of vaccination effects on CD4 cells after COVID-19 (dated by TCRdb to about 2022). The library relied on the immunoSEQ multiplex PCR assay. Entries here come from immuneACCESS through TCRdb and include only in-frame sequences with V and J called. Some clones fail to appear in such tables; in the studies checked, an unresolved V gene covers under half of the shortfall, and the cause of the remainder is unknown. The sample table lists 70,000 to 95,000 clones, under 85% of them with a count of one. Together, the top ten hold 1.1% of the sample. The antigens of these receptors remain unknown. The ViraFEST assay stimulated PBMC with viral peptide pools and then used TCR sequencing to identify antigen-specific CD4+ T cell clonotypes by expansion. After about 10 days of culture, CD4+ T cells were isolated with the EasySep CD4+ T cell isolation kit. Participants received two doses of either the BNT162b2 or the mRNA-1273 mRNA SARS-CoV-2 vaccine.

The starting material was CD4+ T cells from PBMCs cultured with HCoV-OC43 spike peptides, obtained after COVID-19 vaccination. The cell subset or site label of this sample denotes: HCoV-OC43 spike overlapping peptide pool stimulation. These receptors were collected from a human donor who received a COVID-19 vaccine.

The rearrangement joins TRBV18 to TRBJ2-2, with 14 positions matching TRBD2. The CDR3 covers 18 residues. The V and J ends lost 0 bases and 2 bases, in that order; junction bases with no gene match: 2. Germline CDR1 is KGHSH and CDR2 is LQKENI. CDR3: CASSPPGLAGVNTGELFF. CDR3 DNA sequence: TGTGCCAGCTCACCACCGGGACTAGCGGGGGTCAACACCGGGGAGCTGTTTTTT. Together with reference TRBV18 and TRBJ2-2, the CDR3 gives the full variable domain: NAGVMQNPRHLVRRRGQEARLRCSPMKGHSHVYWYRQLPEEGLKFMVYLQKENIIDESGMPKERFSAEFPKEGPSILRIQQVVRGDSAAYFCASSPPGLAGVNTGELFFGEGSRLTVL.

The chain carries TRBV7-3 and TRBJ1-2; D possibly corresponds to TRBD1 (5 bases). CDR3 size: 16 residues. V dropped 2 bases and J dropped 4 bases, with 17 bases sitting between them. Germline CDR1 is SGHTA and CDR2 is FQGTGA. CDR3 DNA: TGTGCCAGCAGCTTATTTCCGGGGCAGAATACCTATGGCTACACCTTC. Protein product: CASSLFPGQNTYGYTF.

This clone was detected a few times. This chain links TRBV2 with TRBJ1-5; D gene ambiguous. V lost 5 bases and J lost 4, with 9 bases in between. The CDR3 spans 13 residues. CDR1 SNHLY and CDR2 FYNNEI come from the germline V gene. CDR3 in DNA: TGTGCCAGCAGTTTTCAGGCGAATCAGCCCCAGCATTTT. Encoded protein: CASSFQANQPQHF. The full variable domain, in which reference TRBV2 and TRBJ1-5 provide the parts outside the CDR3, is EPEVTQTPSHQVTQMGQEVILRCVPISNHLYFYWYRQILGQKVEFLVSFYNNEISEKSEIFDDQFSVERPDGSNFTLKIRSTKLEDSAMYFCASSFQANQPQHFGDGTRLSIL.

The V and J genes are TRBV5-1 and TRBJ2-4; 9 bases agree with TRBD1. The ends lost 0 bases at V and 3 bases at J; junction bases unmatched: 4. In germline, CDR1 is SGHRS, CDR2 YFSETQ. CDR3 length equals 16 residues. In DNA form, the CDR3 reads TGCGCCAGCAGCTTGGAGGGACAGGGCGTCAAAAACATTCAGTACTTC. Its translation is CASSLEGQGVKNIQYF.

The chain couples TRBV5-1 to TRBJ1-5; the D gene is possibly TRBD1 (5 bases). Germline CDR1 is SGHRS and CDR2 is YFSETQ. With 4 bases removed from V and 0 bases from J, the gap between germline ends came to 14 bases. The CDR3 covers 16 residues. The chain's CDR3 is CASSPEPGPSNQPQHF. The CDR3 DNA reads TGCGCCAGCAGCCCTGAACCGGGACCTAGCAATCAGCCCCAGCATTTT.

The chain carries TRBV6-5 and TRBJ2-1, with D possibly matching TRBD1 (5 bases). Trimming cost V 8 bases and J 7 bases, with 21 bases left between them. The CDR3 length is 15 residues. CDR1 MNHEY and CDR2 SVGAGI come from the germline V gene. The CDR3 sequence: CASGSRQNLGNEQFF. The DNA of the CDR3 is TGTGCCAGCGGGTCAAGACAGAACCTGGGGAATGAGCAGTTCTTC.